This T cell receptor (beta chain) appears in the sequencing data of a study of blood T cell repertoires in COVID-19. Looking at the study overall: Some COVID-19 samples were acute and others convalescent; all came from the United States, Italy and Spain. Sample material is recorded as cDNA or gDNA derived from T cells, B-cell-depleted T cells, or PBMCs.

Patients of the Seattle cohort, enrolled during active infection, were followed longitudinally. V shed 4 bases and J shed 4 bases, with 15 bases lying between them. The CDR3 runs to 15 residues. Germline CDR1 and CDR2: SGDLS and YYNGEE. Study processing details: From reference gene primer amplification, estimates of nucleated cell counts were derived. Assay: immunoSEQ multiplex PCR; the TCRdb copy retains only in-frame clones and omits some. V and J calls plus clone size are reproduced from that table; the DNA served to infer D and trimming. Altogether roughly 230,000 clones are present, roughly 90% being singletons, with the ten largest covering around 2.3%.

This chain links TRBV9 with TRBJ2-1; D gene uncertain. This receptor was taken from a woman aged 60-70 years with COVID-19, enrolled during active disease. The sample comprised peripheral blood. In DNA form, the CDR3 reads TGTGCCAGCAGCCCAGAACTAAATCGTTACAATGAGCAGTTCTTC. Amino acid sequence: CASSPELNRYNEQFF. Using reference TRBV9 and TRBJ2-1 for the parts outside the CDR3, the full variable domain is DSGVTQTPKHLITATGQRVTLRCSPRSGDLSVYWYQQSLDQGLQFLIQYYNGEERAKGNILERFSAQQFPDLHSELNLSSLELGDSALYFCASSPELNRYNEQFFGPGTRLTVL.